A selection of T cell receptor beta chains follows, all from one sample in a study of radiotherapy plus CTLA-4 blockade in lung cancer. Clones were sequenced by immunoSEQ multiplex PCR, and TCRdb holds only the in-frame ones, with some missing. Among about 80,000 clones, approximately 83% were seen once, and the ten largest hold approximately 2.2%. Specimen: peripheral blood, collected from a patient treated with radiotherapy plus ipilimumab. All receptors derive from a human donor with non-small cell lung cancer who had a partial response to radiotherapy plus ipilimumab. CDR3s include the opening cysteine and the closing phenylalanine or tryptophan. D genes are given only for firm matches. Rows give clone size only sometimes, using once, few, many, or a class for an expanded clone.

TRBJ1-1 . . TRBV7-2 TGTGCCAGCAGCTTCACAGACAGGATGAACACTGAAGCTTTCTTT CASSFTDRMNTEAFF
TRBJ1-1 . TRBD1 TRBV28 TGTGCCAGCAGTTCAGGACAGGGGCTGACTTTCTTT CASSSGQGLTFF
TRBJ1-5 . TRBD1 TRBV6-5 TGTGCCAGCAGCAGGACAGGGAGGGCTCAGCCCCAGCATTTT CASSRTGRAQPQHF
TRBJ1-5 once . TRBV6-1 TGTGCCAGCAGAGACAGAGAATATAGCAATCAGCCCCAGCATTTT CASRDREYSNQPQHF
TRBJ2-1 . TRBD2 TRBV5-1 TGCGCCAGCAGCTTGGAACGGGAGGGCCCCCACAATGAGCAGTTCTTC CASSLEREGPHNEQFF
TRBJ1-2 . . TRBV28 TGTGCCAGCAGTCCACCGGACAGCTTCTATGGCTACACCTTC CASSPPDSFYGYTF
TRBJ1-4 . TRBD1 TRBV2 TGTGCCAGCACCGAACTAGGGACAGGAGGTGAAAAACTGTTTTTT CASTELGTGGEKLFF
TRBJ1-5 once . TRBV7-6 TGTGCCAGCAGCTTAAAAGGAGGCAATCAGCCCCAGCATTTT CASSLKGGNQPQHF
TRBJ2-7 . TRBD1 TRBV7-8 TGTGCCAGCAGCCCCGGCGGGGACAGGATTTACGAGCAGTACTTC CASSPGGDRIYEQYF
TRBJ1-1 . . TRBV29-1 TGCAGCGGAGACGGGGGGCGACGCACTGAAGCTTTCTTT CSGDGGRRTEAFF
TRBJ1-2 . . TRBV6-5 TGTGCCAGCAGTTACGTAGGTCTCGGGGAGGGCTACACCTTC CASSYVGLGEGYTF
TRBJ2-1 . TRBD1 TRBV6-5 TGTGCCAGCAGAAAAAACCTCGGGACAGGGTTTGAGCAGTTCTTC CASRKNLGTGFEQFF
TRBJ1-4 . TRBD1 TRBV5-1 TGCGCCAGCAGCTTGGGACAGGGATCTAATGAAAAACTGTTTTTT CASSLGQGSNEKLFF
TRBJ1-1 . . TRBV4-1 TGCGCCAGCAGCCAGCTTCTTTCGGACACTGAAGCTTTCTTT CASSQLLSDTEAFF
TRBJ1-1 . . TRBV5-1 TGCGCCAGCAGCTTAGAACAGGGCTCTGAAGCTTTCTTT CASSLEQGSEAFF
TRBJ2-1 . . TRBV28 TGTGCCAGCAGTTCAGCGGGTAGCTCCTACAATGAGCAGTTCTTC CASSSAGSSYNEQFF
TRBJ2-7 . . TRBV28 TGTGCCAGCAGCCCATCGACCGTGGGGGGCTACGAGCAGTACTTC CASSPSTVGGYEQYF
TRBJ2-1 once TRBD2 TRBV28 TGTGCCAGCAGTTTACCACTCTATGGGACTAGCGGGAGATTTAATGAGCAGTTCTTC CASSLPLYGTSGRFNEQFF
TRBJ1-2 . TRBD1 TRBV28 TGTGCCAGCAGTTTAACAGGACAGGGGCTTGGCTACACCTTC CASSLTGQGLGYTF
TRBJ2-1 . . TRBV6-5 TGTGCCAGCTCCCGGTCGGGTTACAATGAGCAGTTCTTC CASSRSGYNEQFF
TRBJ2-1 . TRBD2 TRBV28 TGTGCCAGCAGACTAGCGGGACCCAAGAGCTCCTACAATGAGCAGTTCTTC CASRLAGPKSSYNEQFF
TRBJ1-2 . . TRBV19 TGTGCCAGTAGTATGGGACCCCGGGACACCTTAGGGGCTGGCTACACCTTC CASSMGPRDTLGAGYTF
TRBJ2-7 . . TRBV9 TGTGCCAGCAGCCGGGGAGGGGGCTACGAGCAGTACTTC CASSRGGGYEQYF
TRBJ2-1 . . TRBV10-3 TGTGCCATCAGCCCCACGGGGGATTACAATGAGCAGTTCTTC CAISPTGDYNEQFF
TRBJ2-1 . TRBD2 TRBV7-2 TGTGCCAGCAGCTCGGGACTAGCGGGAGGGCGGGCCCCCCATGAGCAGTTCTTC CASSSGLAGGRAPHEQFF
TRBJ2-1 . . TRBV5-4 TGTGCCAGCAGCTTGGCCGGGGGTGCCGCCTACAATGAGCAGTTCTTC CASSLAGGAAYNEQFF
TRBJ2-5 . TRBD1 TRBV15 TGTGCCACCAGCAGAGGGGGGACAGTGTACCAAGAGACCCAGTACTTC CATSRGGTVYQETQYF
TRBJ2-3 . TRBD2 TRBV6-4 TGTGCCAGCAAACGGACTAGCGGCACAGATACGCAGTATTTT CASKRTSGTDTQYF
TRBJ2-5 . TRBD2 TRBV7-2 TGTGCCAGCAGCCACGGGAGGGGCCAGAAGACCCAGTACTTC CASSHGRGQKTQYF
TRBJ1-1 . TRBD1 TRBV18 TGTGCCAGCTCACTAGGACAGGGGGCCTCTGAAGCTTTCTTT CASSLGQGASEAFF
TRBJ1-3 few TRBD1 TRBV18 TGTGCCAGCTCACCACAGAACGGACAGGCGTCCTCTGGAAACACCATATATTTT CASSPQNGQASSGNTIYF
TRBJ1-2 . TRBD1 TRBV6-6 TGTGCCAGCAGTTCCCGGACAGGACAAGCTAACTATGGCTACACCTTC CASSSRTGQANYGYTF
TRBJ2-2 once . TRBV27 TGTGCCAGCAGTTCTTTCAACACCGGGGAGCTGTTTTTT CASSSFNTGELFF
TRBJ2-1 . TRBD2 TRBV18 TGTGCCAGCTCACCAGCGGGAGGAGCCTACAATGAGCAGTTCTTC CASSPAGGAYNEQFF
TRBJ2-2 . TRBD2 TRBV10-3 TGTGCCATCAGTGAGTCAGGAGGGGGACTAGCGGGGAACACCGGGGAGCTGTTTTTT CAISESGGGLAGNTGELFF
TRBJ1-3 . TRBD1 TRBV27 TGTGCCAGCCAGAGAGGGGGCACTGGAAACACCATATATTTT CASQRGGTGNTIYF
TRBJ2-1 . TRBD1 TRBV6-6 TGTGCCAGCAGCCGGACAGGGTGGGCCAATGAGCAGTTCTTC CASSRTGWANEQFF
TRBJ2-2 once TRBD2 TRBV5-8 TGTGCCAGCAGCTTTGTGGGAGGGCACGCCGGGGAGCTGTTTTTT CASSFVGGHAGELFF
TRBJ2-7 . TRBD1 TRBV28 TGTGCCAGCAGATACACAGGGGGAGGCGAGCAGTACTTC CASRYTGGGEQYF
TRBJ1-5 . . TRBV28 TGTGCCAGCAGCAATAACCGGGACTGGAGCAATCAGCCCCAGCATTTT CASSNNRDWSNQPQHF
TRBJ2-5 . TRBD1 TRBV28 TGTGCCACCACGGACAGGGCGTGGTCGGAGACCCAGTACTTC CATTDRAWSETQYF
TRBJ2-1 . TRBD1 TRBV6-1 TGTGCCAGCAGTGAAAGTTATGACAGGGGGCTTGGAAATGAGCAGTTCTTC CASSESYDRGLGNEQFF
TRBJ1-3 . TRBD1 TRBV7-2 TGTGCCAGCAGCCCTCTGGGGACAGGGTACTCTGGAAACACCATATATTTT CASSPLGTGYSGNTIYF
TRBJ1-1 . TRBD1 TRBV27 TGTGCCAGCAGTCTCCGACAGGGGTTCATGAACACTGAAGCTTTCTTT CASSLRQGFMNTEAFF
TRBJ2-1 . TRBD2 TRBV7-2 TGTGCCAGCAGCTTGCTTGGGACTAGCGGCTACAATGAGCAGTTCTTC CASSLLGTSGYNEQFF
TRBJ1-4 . . TRBV7-9 TGTGCCAGCAGCTTAGCAGGGACACGGAATGAAAAACTGTTTTTT CASSLAGTRNEKLFF
TRBJ1-3 once TRBD1 TRBV19 TGTGCCAGTAGTACCCTGGGACAGGAAGGAAACACCATATATTTT CASSTLGQEGNTIYF
TRBJ1-1 once . TRBV7-9 TGTGCCAGCAGCCTAAAGAACACTGAAGCTTTCTTT CASSLKNTEAFF